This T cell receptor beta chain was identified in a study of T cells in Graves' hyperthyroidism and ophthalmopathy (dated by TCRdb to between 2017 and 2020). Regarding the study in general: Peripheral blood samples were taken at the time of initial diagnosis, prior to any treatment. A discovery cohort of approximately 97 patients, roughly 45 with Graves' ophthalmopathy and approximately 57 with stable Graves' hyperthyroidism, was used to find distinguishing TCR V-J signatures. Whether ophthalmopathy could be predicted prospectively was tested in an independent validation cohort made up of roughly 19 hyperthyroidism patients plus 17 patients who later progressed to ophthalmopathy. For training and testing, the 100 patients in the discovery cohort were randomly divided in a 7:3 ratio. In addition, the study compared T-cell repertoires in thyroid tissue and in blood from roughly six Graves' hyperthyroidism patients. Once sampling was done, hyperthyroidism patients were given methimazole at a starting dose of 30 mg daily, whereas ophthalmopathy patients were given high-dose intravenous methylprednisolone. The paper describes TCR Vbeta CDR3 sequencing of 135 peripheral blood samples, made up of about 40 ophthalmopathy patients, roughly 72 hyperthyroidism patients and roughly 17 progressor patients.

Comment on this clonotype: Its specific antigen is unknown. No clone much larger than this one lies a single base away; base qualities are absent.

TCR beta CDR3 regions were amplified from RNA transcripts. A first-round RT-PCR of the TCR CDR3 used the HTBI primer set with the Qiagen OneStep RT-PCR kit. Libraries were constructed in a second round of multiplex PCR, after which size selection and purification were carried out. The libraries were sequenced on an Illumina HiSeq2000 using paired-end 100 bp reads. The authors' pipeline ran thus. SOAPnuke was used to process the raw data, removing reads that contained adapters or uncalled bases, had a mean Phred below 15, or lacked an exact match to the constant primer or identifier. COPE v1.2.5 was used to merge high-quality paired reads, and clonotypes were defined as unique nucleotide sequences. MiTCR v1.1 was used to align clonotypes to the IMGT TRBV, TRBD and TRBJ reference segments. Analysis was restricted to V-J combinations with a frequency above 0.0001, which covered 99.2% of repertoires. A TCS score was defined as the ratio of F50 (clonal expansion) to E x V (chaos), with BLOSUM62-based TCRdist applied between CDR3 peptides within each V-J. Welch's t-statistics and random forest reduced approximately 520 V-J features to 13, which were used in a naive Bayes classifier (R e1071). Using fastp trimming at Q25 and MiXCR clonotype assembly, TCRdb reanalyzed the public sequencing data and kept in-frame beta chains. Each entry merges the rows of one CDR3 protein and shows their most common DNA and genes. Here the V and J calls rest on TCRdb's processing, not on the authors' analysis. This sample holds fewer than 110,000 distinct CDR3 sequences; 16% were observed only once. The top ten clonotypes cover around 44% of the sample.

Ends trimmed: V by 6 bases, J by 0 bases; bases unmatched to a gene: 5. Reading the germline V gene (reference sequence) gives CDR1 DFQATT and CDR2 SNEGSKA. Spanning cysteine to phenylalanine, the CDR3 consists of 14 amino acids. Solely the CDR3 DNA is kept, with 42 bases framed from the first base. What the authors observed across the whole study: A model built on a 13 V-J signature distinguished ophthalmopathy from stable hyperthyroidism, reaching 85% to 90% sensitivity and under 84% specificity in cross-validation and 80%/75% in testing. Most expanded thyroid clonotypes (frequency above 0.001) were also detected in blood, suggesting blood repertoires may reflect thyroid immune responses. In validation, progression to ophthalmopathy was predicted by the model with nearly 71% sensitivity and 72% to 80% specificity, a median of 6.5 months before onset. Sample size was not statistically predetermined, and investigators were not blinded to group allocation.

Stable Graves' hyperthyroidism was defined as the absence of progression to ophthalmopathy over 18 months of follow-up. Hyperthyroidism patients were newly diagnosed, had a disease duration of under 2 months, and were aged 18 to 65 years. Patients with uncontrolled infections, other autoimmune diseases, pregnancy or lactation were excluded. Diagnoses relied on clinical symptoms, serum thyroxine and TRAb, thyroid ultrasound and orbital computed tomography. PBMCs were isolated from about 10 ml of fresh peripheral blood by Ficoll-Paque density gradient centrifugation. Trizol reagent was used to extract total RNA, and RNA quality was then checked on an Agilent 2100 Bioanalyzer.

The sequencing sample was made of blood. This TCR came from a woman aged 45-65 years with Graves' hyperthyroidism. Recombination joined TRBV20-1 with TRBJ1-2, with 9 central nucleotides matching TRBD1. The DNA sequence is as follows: TGCAGTGCACAGACAGGGGGTACTAACTATGGCTACACCTTC. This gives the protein CSAQTGGTNYGYTF.